The clone carrying this TCR beta chain was counted a few times. What it recognizes is unknown. In TCRdb, the 5' RACE reads were re-called with MiXCR into one record per CDR3 protein. The sample shows around 450,000 distinct CDR3 sequences, roughly a quarter of them seen only once. This sample was taken from a study of CD8 T cells in ankylosing spondylitis. The study, taken as a whole, reports: Typical of ankylosing spondylitis blood, it appeared, was a TCR beta motif of eight highly homologous variants.

Germline CDR1 reads DFQATT; CDR2 reads SNEGSKA (reference sequence). The CDR3 spans 12 residues. Trimming took off 4 bases at V and 8 bases at J, with 12 bases between the two ends. This sequence was found in a male donor with ankylosing spondylitis. Input material: blood, either unsorted or a sorted T cell fraction (not recorded which). The rearrangement joins TRBV20-1 to TRBJ1-3, with D uncertain. The CDR3 loop reads CSATRGRDTIYF. The CDR3 nucleotides read TGCAGTGCTACCCGCGGCCGTGACACCATATATTTT.